A selection of T cell receptor beta chains follows, all from one sample in a study of tumor-infiltrating lymphocytes in localized non-small cell lung cancer. The assay was immunoSEQ multiplex PCR, and TCRdb's table has in-frame clones only and misses some. There are some 8,000 clones in the sample; approximately 80% occur only once, and under 6% lies in the top ten. The sample taken for sequencing was lung tumor tissue. The source is a human donor with non-small cell lung cancer. CDR3s include the opening cysteine and the closing phenylalanine or tryptophan. Each record gives: V gene, J gene, D gene, clone size, CDR3 DNA, CDR3 protein. D genes are given only for firm matches. Only some rows state a clone size, as once, few, many or a class for expanded clones.

v_call: TRBV19; j_call: TRBJ2-7; d_call: -; clone_size: -; cdr3_nt: TGTGCCAGTAGTCCCATAGCGATCTCCTACGAGCAGTACTTC; cdr3_aa: CASSPIAISYEQYF
v_call: TRBV5-1; j_call: TRBJ2-1; d_call: -; clone_size: -; cdr3_nt: TGCGCCAGCAATTCCCGGCCGGGTGAGCAGTTCTTC; cdr3_aa: CASNSRPGEQFF
v_call: TRBV15; j_call: TRBJ2-7; d_call: -; clone_size: -; cdr3_nt: TGTGCCACCAGCAGAGACGGGACTCTCAACTACGAGCAGTACTTC; cdr3_aa: CATSRDGTLNYEQYF
v_call: TRBV6-5; j_call: TRBJ1-1; d_call: -; clone_size: -; cdr3_nt: TGTGCCAGCAGCCCAGGGGCAGGGCGGGGGACTGAAGCTTTCTTT; cdr3_aa: CASSPGAGRGTEAFF
v_call: TRBV4-2; j_call: TRBJ1-5; d_call: -; clone_size: -; cdr3_nt: TGTGCCAGCAGCCAAGGGTACCTTAGCAATCAGCCCCAGCATTTT; cdr3_aa: CASSQGYLSNQPQHF
v_call: TRBV4-1; j_call: TRBJ2-4; d_call: -; clone_size: -; cdr3_nt: TGCGCCAGCAGCCCAACATGGGGCCAGGTAAAAAACATTCAGTACTTC; cdr3_aa: CASSPTWGQVKNIQYF
v_call: TRBV5-6; j_call: TRBJ2-3; d_call: TRBD2; clone_size: -; cdr3_nt: TGTGCCAGCAGCTTCCCCGGCGGGGCTAGCGGTAGCACAGATACGCAGTATTTT; cdr3_aa: CASSFPGGASGSTDTQYF
v_call: TRBV13; j_call: TRBJ1-2; d_call: -; clone_size: -; cdr3_nt: TGTGCCAGCAGCTTAGTCTCCGGCGGCCTACGAGATGGCTACACCTTC; cdr3_aa: CASSLVSGGLRDGYTF
v_call: TRBV28; j_call: TRBJ2-7; d_call: TRBD1; clone_size: few; cdr3_nt: TGTGCCAGCAGTTCGGCCGGGACAGGGAGTAACGAGCAGTACTTC; cdr3_aa: CASSSAGTGSNEQYF
v_call: TRBV6-5; j_call: TRBJ2-1; d_call: -; clone_size: -; cdr3_nt: TGTGCCAGCCGGGATCTTCCAGGGGAGAAAGTGTTCTTC; cdr3_aa: CASRDLPGEKVFF
v_call: TRBV20-1; j_call: TRBJ2-7; d_call: -; clone_size: -; cdr3_nt: TGCAGTGCTAGCCCACCCTACGAGCAGTACTTC; cdr3_aa: CSASPPYEQYF
v_call: TRBV7-9; j_call: TRBJ1-1; d_call: -; clone_size: -; cdr3_nt: TGTGCCAGCAGCAACTCGGTCCTGGGGGGGACTGAAGCTTTCTTT; cdr3_aa: CASSNSVLGGTEAFF
v_call: TRBV7-6; j_call: TRBJ1-1; d_call: -; clone_size: few; cdr3_nt: TGTGCCAGCAGCAGATCCGGGGCTGAAGCTTTCTTT; cdr3_aa: CASSRSGAEAFF
v_call: TRBV15; j_call: TRBJ2-7; d_call: -; clone_size: -; cdr3_nt: TGTGCCACCAGCAGAGAGGTGCTCGGGGAGCAGTACTTC; cdr3_aa: CATSREVLGEQYF
v_call: TRBV5-4; j_call: TRBJ2-7; d_call: -; clone_size: few; cdr3_nt: TGTGCCAGCAGCCGTCAAACATGGGACGAGCAGTACTTC; cdr3_aa: CASSRQTWDEQYF
v_call: TRBV5-1; j_call: TRBJ2-5; d_call: TRBD1; clone_size: -; cdr3_nt: TGCGCCAGCAGCCCCGGGACAGGGGTCGAGACCCAGTACTTC; cdr3_aa: CASSPGTGVETQYF
v_call: TRBV6-5; j_call: TRBJ1-1; d_call: -; clone_size: -; cdr3_nt: TGTGCCAGCAGTGAGATCATGAACACTGAAGCTTTCTTT; cdr3_aa: CASSEIMNTEAFF
v_call: TRBV19; j_call: TRBJ1-2; d_call: -; clone_size: -; cdr3_nt: TGTGCCAGTAGTCAGGGGTATGGCTACACCTTC; cdr3_aa: CASSQGYGYTF
v_call: TRBV19; j_call: TRBJ2-7; d_call: -; clone_size: -; cdr3_nt: TGTGCCAGTAGTTTTGTGCGGGGAAGCTCCTACGAGCAGTACTTC; cdr3_aa: CASSFVRGSSYEQYF
v_call: TRBV7-9; j_call: TRBJ2-3; d_call: -; clone_size: -; cdr3_nt: TGTGCCAGCAGCTTAGGGGGACCGCGCCTACGAGATACGCAGTATTTT; cdr3_aa: CASSLGGPRLRDTQYF
v_call: TRBV5-5; j_call: TRBJ1-2; d_call: -; clone_size: -; cdr3_nt: TGTGCCAGCAGCTTGCGGGCGGACACCAGCTACACCTTC; cdr3_aa: CASSLRADTSYTF
v_call: TRBV7-3; j_call: TRBJ2-1; d_call: TRBD2; clone_size: -; cdr3_nt: TGTGCCAGCAGCCACAACCCACGCGGGAGCTCCTACAATGAGCAGTTCTTC; cdr3_aa: CASSHNPRGSSYNEQFF
v_call: TRBV11-2; j_call: TRBJ2-7; d_call: -; clone_size: -; cdr3_nt: TGTGCCAGCAGCCTTCCGGGCCCCTACGAGCAGTACTTC; cdr3_aa: CASSLPGPYEQYF
v_call: TRBV5-6; j_call: TRBJ2-1; d_call: -; clone_size: -; cdr3_nt: TGTGCCAGCAGCTTACCAGCCACCTACAATGAGCAGTTCTTC; cdr3_aa: CASSLPATYNEQFF
v_call: TRBV20-1; j_call: TRBJ2-7; d_call: TRBD1; clone_size: -; cdr3_nt: TGCAGTCCGGGACAGGGGGACGAGCAGTACTTC; cdr3_aa: CSPGQGDEQYF
v_call: TRBV7-9; j_call: TRBJ1-1; d_call: -; clone_size: -; cdr3_nt: TGTGCCAGCAGCCCGGGGGGCCCGAACACTGAAGCTTTCTTT; cdr3_aa: CASSPGGPNTEAFF
v_call: TRBV27; j_call: TRBJ2-7; d_call: -; clone_size: few; cdr3_nt: TGTGCCAGCAGTCTATCAGGGACCTCTACTAGCGAGCAGTACTTC; cdr3_aa: CASSLSGTSTSEQYF
v_call: TRBV5-8; j_call: TRBJ1-5; d_call: TRBD1; clone_size: once; cdr3_nt: TGTGCCAGCAGCTTGATGGGACAGCGTCAGCCCCAGCATTTT; cdr3_aa: CASSLMGQRQPQHF
v_call: TRBV10-3; j_call: TRBJ1-5; d_call: -; clone_size: -; cdr3_nt: TGTGCCATCAGTGGTCAACCAGGGTGGCAGCCCCAGCATTTT; cdr3_aa: CAISGQPGWQPQHF
v_call: TRBV18; j_call: TRBJ1-1; d_call: -; clone_size: -; cdr3_nt: TGTGCCAGCTCACCATCAGGGGAAGTAGTGTGGGCTTTCTTT; cdr3_aa: CASSPSGEVVWAFF
v_call: TRBV7-3; j_call: TRBJ2-1; d_call: TRBD1; clone_size: -; cdr3_nt: TGTGCCAGCAGCCAGGACAGGGGGCCCTACAATGAGCAGTTCTTC; cdr3_aa: CASSQDRGPYNEQFF
v_call: TRBV25-1; j_call: TRBJ2-7; d_call: -; clone_size: few; cdr3_nt: TGTGCCAGCAGCCCGGACGGAGGCTCCTACGAGCAGTACTTC; cdr3_aa: CASSPDGGSYEQYF
v_call: TRBV28; j_call: TRBJ1-3; d_call: -; clone_size: -; cdr3_nt: TGTGCCAGCCCTAATGACAGGTCCTCTGGAAACACCATATATTTT; cdr3_aa: CASPNDRSSGNTIYF
v_call: TRBV20-1; j_call: TRBJ2-3; d_call: -; clone_size: once; cdr3_nt: TGCAGTGCTAGACGCACAGATACGCAGTATTTT; cdr3_aa: CSARRTDTQYF